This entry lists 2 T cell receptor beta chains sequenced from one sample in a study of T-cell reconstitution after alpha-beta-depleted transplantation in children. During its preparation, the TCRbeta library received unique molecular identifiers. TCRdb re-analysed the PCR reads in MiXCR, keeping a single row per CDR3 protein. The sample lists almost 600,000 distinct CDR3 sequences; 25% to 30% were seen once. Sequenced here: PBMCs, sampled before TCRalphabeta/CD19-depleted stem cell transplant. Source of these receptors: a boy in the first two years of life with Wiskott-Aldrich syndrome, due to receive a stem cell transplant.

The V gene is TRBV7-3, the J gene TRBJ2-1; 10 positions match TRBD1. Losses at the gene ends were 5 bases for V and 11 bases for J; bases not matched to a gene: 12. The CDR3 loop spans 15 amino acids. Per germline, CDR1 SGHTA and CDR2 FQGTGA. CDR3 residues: CASSLGTGVLVQQFF. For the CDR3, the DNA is TGTGCCAGCAGCCTCGGGACAGGGGTTCTCGTGCAGCAGTTCTTC. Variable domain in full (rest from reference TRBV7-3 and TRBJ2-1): GAGVSQTPSNKVTEKGKYVELRCDPISGHTALYWYRQSLGQGPEFLIYFQGTGAADDSGLPNDRFFAVRPEGSVSTLKIQRTERGDSAVYLCASSLGTGVLVQQFFGPGTRLTVL.

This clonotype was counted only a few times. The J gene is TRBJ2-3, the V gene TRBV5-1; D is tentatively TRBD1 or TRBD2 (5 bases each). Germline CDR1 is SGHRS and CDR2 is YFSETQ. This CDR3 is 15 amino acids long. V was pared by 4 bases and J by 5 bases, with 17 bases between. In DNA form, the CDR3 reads TGCGCCAGCAGCCTCTTTGGGGGTTGGGGAGATACGCAGTATTTT. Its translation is CASSLFGGWGDTQYF. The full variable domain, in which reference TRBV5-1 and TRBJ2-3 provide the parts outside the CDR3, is KAGVTQTPRYLIKTRGQQVTLSCSPISGHRSVSWYQQTPGQGLQFLFEYFSETQRNKGNFPGRFSGRQFSNSRSEMNVSTLELGDSALYLCASSLFGGWGDTQYFGPGTRLTVL.